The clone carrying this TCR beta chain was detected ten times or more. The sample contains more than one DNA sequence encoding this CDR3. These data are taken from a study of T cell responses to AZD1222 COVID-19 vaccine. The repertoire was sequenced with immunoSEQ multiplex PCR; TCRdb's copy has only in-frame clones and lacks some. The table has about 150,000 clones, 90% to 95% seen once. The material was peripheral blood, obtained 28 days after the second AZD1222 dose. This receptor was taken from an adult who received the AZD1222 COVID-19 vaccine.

As DNA, the CDR3 is TGTGCCAGCAGTGGACAGAGCAATCAGCCCCAGCATTTT. This codes for CASSGQSNQPQHF. The chain has TRBV2 and TRBJ1-5; a possible D gene is TRBD1 (5 bases). Germline V gene data show CDR1 as SNHLY and CDR2 as FYNNEI. V was shortened by 4 bases and J by 1 base, with 5 bases between the two germline ends. This CDR3 contains 13 residues.